The 30 T cell receptor beta chains below come from one sample, sequenced in a study of blood T cell repertoires in COVID-19. Assay used: immunoSEQ multiplex PCR; TCRdb lists only in-frame clones, some missing. The table records approximately 97,000 clones, 81% of them present only once. Sequencing was carried out using peripheral blood. The receptor source for this set is a man aged 55 to 70 with acute or convalescent COVID-19.

This clone has a handful of counts. The rearrangement uses TRBV12-3 or TRBV12-4 and TRBJ1-2; TRBD1 is a possible D gene (5 bases). Between the trimmed V and J ends, which lost 7 bases and 3 bases, there was a span of 9 bases. The CDR3 spans 12 residues. This CDR3 is CASNPGYYGYTF. CDR3 nucleotides: TGTGCCAGCAACCCAGGGTACTATGGCTACACCTTC.

In its sample, this clone was seen once. DNA for the CDR3: TGTGCCAGCAGTTACACCGGGGGGCCCGGGACCGGGGAGCTGTTTTTT. It specifies CASSYTGGPGTGELFF. J is TRBJ2-2 and V is TRBV6-5; D may be TRBD2 (7 bases). Germline V CDR1 and CDR2: MNHEY, SVGAGI. The CDR3 runs 16 residues. V lost 2 bases and J lost 5, with 15 bases in between.

This chain uses TRBV6-5 with TRBJ1-1, with D possibly matching TRBD1 (5 bases). Trimming cost V 6 bases and J 4 bases, with 18 bases left between them. This CDR3 region has 15 residues. CDR1 and CDR2 from the germline V gene are MNHEY and SVGAGI. The CDR3 reads CASRRGQTLSTEAFF. For the CDR3, the DNA is TGTGCCAGCAGAAGGGGTCAAACACTAAGCACTGAAGCTTTCTTT.

This chain connects TRBV30 to TRBJ1-1, with 7 bases matching TRBD1. The germline CDR1 and CDR2 sequences are GTSNPN and SVGIG (reference sequence). V lost 1 base, J lost 7 bases, and 3 bases stayed unmatched. The CDR3 length is 12 residues. The CDR3 DNA is TGTGCCTGGAGTGACAGGGGCAATGAAGCTTTCTTT. Protein sequence: CAWSDRGNEAFF.

The V call is TRBV19, the J call TRBJ2-1, with TRBD2 as a possible D gene (6 bases). Trimming removed 3 bases from V and 5 bases from J, with 14 bases in between. Germline CDR1 is LNHDA and CDR2 is SQIVND (reference sequence). The CDR3 sequence is 15 residues long. For the CDR3, the DNA is TGTGCCAGTAGTATTGTCCTAGCGCAACACAATGAGCAGTTCTTC. It specifies CASSIVLAQHNEQFF. The full variable domain, completed using reference TRBV19 and TRBJ2-1, is DGGITQSPKYLFRKEGQNVTLSCEQNLNHDAMYWYRQDPGQGLRLIYYSQIVNDFQKGDIAEGYSVSREKKESFPLTVTSAQKNPTAFYLCASSIVLAQHNEQFFGPGTRLTVL.

V is TRBV3-1 (or the pseudogene TRBV3-2) and J is TRBJ2-7; D might be TRBD2 (6 bases). Trimming took off 5 bases at V and 3 bases at J, with 14 bases between the two ends. In germline, CDR1 is LGHDT, CDR2 YNNKEL (reference sequence). The CDR3 loop spans 14 amino acids. The CDR3 spells CASSEKGLRYEQYF. CDR3 DNA sequence: TGTGCCAGCAGCGAAAAGGGACTTCGCTACGAGCAGTACTTC.

This clone was counted a single time. The chain combines TRBV5-6 with TRBJ1-2; TRBD1 is a possible D gene (5 bases). V dropped 2 bases and J dropped 3 bases, with 11 bases sitting between them. Germline values: CDR1 SGHDT, CDR2 YYEEEE. The CDR3 runs 14 residues. The CDR3 region has the DNA TGTGCCAGCAGCTTTCAGGGATTTGACTATGGCTACACCTTC. Translated: CASSFQGFDYGYTF.

The V gene is TRBV21-1, the J gene TRBJ2-2; the table's D call of TRBD2 was not tested on the DNA. TRBV21-1 constitutes a pseudogene. The CDR3 totals 13 residues. As DNA, the CDR3 is TGTGCCAGCAGCAAAGATGGGAGCGGGGAGCTGTTTTTT. Translated, it gives CASSKDGSGELFF.

The count of this clone is one. The chain links TRBV6-6 to TRBJ2-7, with TRBD1 as a possible D gene (6 bases). With 5 bases removed from V and 2 bases from J, the gap between germline ends came to 10 bases. The CDR3 has 13 amino acids. Looked up from germline, CDR1 is MNHNY and CDR2 is SVGAGI (reference sequence). The CDR3 DNA reads as TGTGCCAGCAGTCCCGGGACACCCTACGAGCAGTACTTC. It yields the protein CASSPGTPYEQYF.

The table lists this clone with a count of one. The chain has TRBV13 and TRBJ2-3, with 15 nucleotides matching TRBD2. This CDR3 region has 17 residues. CDR1 and CDR2 from the germline V gene are PRHDT and FYEKMQ (reference sequence). V gave up 5 bases and J gave up 5 bases; unmatched junction bases: 8. This CDR3 is CASSPGLAGGKIDTQYF. CDR3 bases: TGTGCCAGCAGCCCTGGACTAGCGGGGGGGAAAATAGATACGCAGTATTTT.

The rearrangement joins TRBV12-3 or TRBV12-4 to TRBJ1-1, with TRBD1 as a possible D gene (5 bases). The V end lost 7 bases, the J end lost 0 bases, and 9 bases lay between the germline ends. The CDR3 loop spans 13 amino acids. The CDR3 coding sequence is TGTGCCAGCACTGGGGCCGTGAACACTGAAGCTTTCTTT. Its protein product is CASTGAVNTEAFF.

The CDR3 DNA follows: TGCGCCAGCAGCCAAGATAGGGGGGGCGGGAGCGCTGAGCAGTTCTTC. Its protein is CASSQDRGGGSAEQFF. This chain uses TRBV4-3 with TRBJ2-1, with D maybe TRBD2 (7 bases). There are 16 residues in the CDR3. V lost 0 bases to trimming and J lost 9 bases, with 18 bases between them. Germline-derived CDR1 and CDR2 are LGHNA and YSLEER.

The sample holds one count of this clone. The chain is built from TRBV9 and TRBJ2-1; 8 bases map to TRBD2. The length of the CDR3 is 15 residues. With V trimmed by 4 bases and J by 15 bases, 18 bases remained unmatched. Per germline, CDR1 SGDLS and CDR2 YYNGEE. CDR3 region: CASSPSLGSGAGLFF. CDR3 sequence (DNA): TGTGCCAGCAGCCCCAGTCTCGGTAGCGGGGCGGGGTTGTTCTTC. Variable domain in full (rest from reference TRBV9 and TRBJ2-1): DSGVTQTPKHLITATGQRVTLRCSPRSGDLSVYWYQQSLDQGLQFLIQYYNGEERAKGNILERFSAQQFPDLHSELNLSSLELGDSALYFCASSPSLGSGAGLFFGPGTRLTVL.

The gene calls are TRBV10-3 and TRBJ2-5; 7 positions agree with TRBD1. Germline V CDR1 and CDR2: ENHRY, SYGVKD. The CDR3 has 14 amino acids. Trimming cost V 4 bases and J 5 bases; bases outside gene matches: 7. This CDR3 reads CAISVRQGWETQYF. CDR3 DNA sequence: TGTGCCATCAGTGTAAGACAGGGTTGGGAGACCCAGTACTTC.

The chain couples TRBV5-4 to TRBJ2-3; D might be TRBD2 (5 bases). In germline, CDR1 is SGHNT, CDR2 YYREEE (reference sequence). The CDR3 is 15 residues long. The germline V and J ends were trimmed by 9 bases and 0 bases, with 17 bases remaining between them. The DNA for the CDR3 is TGTGCCATCCCCCATAGTGAGGGAAGCACAGATACGCAGTATTTT. As protein: CAIPHSEGSTDTQYF.

The genes are TRBV6-5 and TRBJ2-7; a possible D gene is TRBD1 (6 bases). V was cut by 4 bases and J by 3 bases, with 7 bases left in between. The CDR3 has 12 amino acids. CDR1 is MNHEY and CDR2 is SVGAGI in the germline V gene. CDR3 protein: CASSSQGYEQYF. The CDR3, as DNA: TGTGCCAGCAGTTCACAGGGCTACGAGCAGTACTTC.

The CDR3 reads CASRTGGTNTGELFF. DNA for the CDR3: TGTGCCAGTAGGACAGGGGGCACCAACACCGGGGAGCTGTTTTTT. V and J are TRBV19 and TRBJ2-2; TRBD1 matches at 10 bases. With 6 bases clipped from V and 2 bases from J, the junction kept 3 bases outside the gene matches. Germline V gene data show CDR1 as LNHDA and CDR2 as SQIVND (reference sequence). This CDR3 is built from 15 residues. The whole variable domain, remainder taken from reference TRBV19 and TRBJ2-2, is DGGITQSPKYLFRKEGQNVTLSCEQNLNHDAMYWYRQDPGQGLRLIYYSQIVNDFQKGDIAEGYSVSREKKESFPLTVTSAQKNPTAFYLCASRTGGTNTGELFFGEGSRLTVL.

This clone appeared a single time. The genes are TRBV7-3 and TRBJ2-1; TRBD1 might be the D (5 bases). The V and J ends lost 5 bases and 6 bases respectively, with 23 bases between them. Per germline, CDR1 SGHTA and CDR2 FQGTGA. The CDR3 totals 17 residues. CDR3 sequence reads: CASSNHPWAGWGNEQFF. The CDR3, as DNA: TGTGCCAGCAGCAACCACCCCTGGGCAGGGTGGGGCAATGAGCAGTTCTTC.

This chain joins TRBV29-1 and TRBJ2-1; D may be TRBD1 (6 bases). CDR3 length: 11 residues. CDR1 SQVTM and CDR2 ANQGSEA come from the germline V gene. V was trimmed by 6 bases and J by 10 bases, leaving 13 bases between them. The chain's CDR3 is CSVWDIREQFF. The CDR3 DNA reads TGCAGCGTCTGGGACATTAGAGAGCAGTTCTTC.

The CDR3 sequence: CASSIQGRETQYF. As DNA, the CDR3 is TGTGCCAGTAGTATTCAGGGGCGAGAGACCCAGTACTTC. The gene calls are TRBV19 and TRBJ2-5, with D perhaps matching TRBD1 (6 bases). The V end lost 3 bases, the J end lost 4 bases, and 9 bases lay between the germline ends. Per germline, CDR1 LNHDA and CDR2 SQIVND (reference sequence). The CDR3 runs 13 residues.

V is TRBV4-1 and J is TRBJ1-1; possible D gene TRBD1, 6 bases. CDR1 is MGHRA, CDR2 YSYEKL, per germline. V was trimmed by 2 bases and J by 1 base, leaving 14 bases between them. The CDR3 is 16 amino acids. CDR3 in DNA: TGCGCCAGCAGCCAACCTACCTCGACAGGGAACACTGAAGCTTTCTTT. Encoded protein: CASSQPTSTGNTEAFF.

The chain combines TRBV9 with TRBJ2-1, with TRBD2 identical over 9 bases. V lost 0 bases, J lost 2 bases, and 3 bases stayed unmatched. The CDR3 sequence is 16 residues long. CDR1 is SGDLS and CDR2 is YYNGEE in the germline V gene. The CDR3 here is CASSVEGGGAYNEQFF. CDR3 bases: TGTGCCAGCAGCGTAGAAGGCGGGGGGGCCTACAATGAGCAGTTCTTC.

This chain uses TRBV9 with TRBJ2-7, with D perhaps TRBD1 (6 bases). The CDR3 is 14 amino acids. Germline V gene lookup returns CDR1 SGDLS and CDR2 YYNGEE. V was pared by 3 bases and J by 2 bases, with 12 bases between. The CDR3: CASSAGTLPYEQYF. CDR3 nucleotides: TGTGCCAGCAGCGCCGGGACACTTCCCTACGAGCAGTACTTC.

On this clone: The sample holds other DNA sequences that translate to the same CDR3. The chain is built from TRBV5-1 and TRBJ2-5; a possible D gene is TRBD2 (5 bases). The CDR3 consists of 14 residues. The germline V gene encodes CDR1 SGHRS and CDR2 YFSETQ. V was trimmed by 0 bases and J by 5 bases, leaving 11 bases between them. CDR3 region: CASSLDSRGETQYF. CDR3 nucleotide sequence: TGCGCCAGCAGCTTGGATTCGAGAGGGGAGACCCAGTACTTC.

The V and J genes are TRBV28 and TRBJ1-4; TRBD1 is a possible D gene (6 bases). Trimming stripped 3 bases from V and 0 bases from J, with 8 bases between. Per the germline V gene, CDR1 is MDHEN and CDR2 is SYDVKM. The CDR3 contains 15 residues. As DNA, the CDR3 is TGTGCCAGCAGTTTGACAGGTGCAACTAATGAAAAACTGTTTTTT. Residues: CASSLTGATNEKLFF.

This clone has a handful of counts. The chain employs TRBV28 and TRBJ2-7; a weak D match, TRBD2 (6 bases). Germline lookup yields CDR1 MDHEN and CDR2 SYDVKM. The CDR3 contains 14 residues. V lost 8 bases and J lost 4, with 18 bases in between. The CDR3 region has the DNA TGTGCCAGCCGTAACTCCGGGAGTACGTACGAGCAGTACTTC. Protein: CASRNSGSTYEQYF.

This chain joins TRBV18 and TRBJ1-1, with D possibly matching TRBD1 (6 bases). The CDR3 is 15 amino acids. Germline lookup yields CDR1 KGHSH and CDR2 LQKENI. Trimming removed 4 bases at V and 1 base at J, with 13 bases between. This chain's CDR3 is CASSLYRVANTEAFF. Here the CDR3 DNA reads TGTGCCAGCTCACTCTACAGGGTAGCGAACACTGAAGCTTTCTTT.

The chain uses TRBV28 and TRBJ2-1, with a possible D match to TRBD2 (8 bases). CDR1 is MDHEN and CDR2 is SYDVKM in the germline V gene. This CDR3 has 14 residues. V was pared by 7 bases and J by 4 bases, with 14 bases between. CDR3 protein: CASNRGLVYNEQFF. The CDR3 region has the DNA TGTGCCAGCAACAGGGGACTAGTATACAATGAGCAGTTCTTC. Complete variable domain (other parts from reference TRBV28 and TRBJ2-1): DVKVTQSSRYLVKRTGEKVFLECVQDMDHENMFWYRQDPGLGLRLIYFSYDVKMKEKGDIPEGYSVSREKKERFSLILESASTNQTSMYLCASNRGLVYNEQFFGPGTRLTVL.

The CDR3 coding sequence is TGCGCCAGCAGCTTGGACAGGGGGAACACCGGGGAGCTGTTTTTT. This gives the protein CASSLDRGNTGELFF. The chain combines TRBV5-1 with TRBJ2-2; 7 nucleotides line up with TRBD1. Germline values: CDR1 SGHRS, CDR2 YFSETQ. V gave up 0 bases and J gave up 1 base; unmatched junction bases: 0. There are 15 residues in the CDR3.

By share, this clone counts as medium-sized. CDR3 in amino acids: CASSVEVGDVDTQYF. Here the CDR3 DNA reads TGTGCCAGCAGCGTAGAAGTCGGGGATGTAGATACGCAGTATTTT. The rearrangement joins TRBV9 to TRBJ2-3; D might be TRBD2 (5 bases). Germline loops: CDR1 SGDLS, CDR2 YYNGEE. The germline V and J ends were trimmed by 0 bases and 5 bases, with 13 bases remaining between them. The CDR3 has 15 residues.